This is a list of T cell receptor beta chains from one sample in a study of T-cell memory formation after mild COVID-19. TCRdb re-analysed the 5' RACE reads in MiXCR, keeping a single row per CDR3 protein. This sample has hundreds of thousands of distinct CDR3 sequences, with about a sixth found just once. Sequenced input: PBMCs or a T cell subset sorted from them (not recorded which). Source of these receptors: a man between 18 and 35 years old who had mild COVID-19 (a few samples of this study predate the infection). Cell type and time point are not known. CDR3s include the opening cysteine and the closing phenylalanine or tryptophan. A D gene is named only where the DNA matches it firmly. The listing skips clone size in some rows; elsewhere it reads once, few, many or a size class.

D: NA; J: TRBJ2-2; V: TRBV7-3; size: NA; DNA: TGTGCCAGCGGATCGGACAGTAATACCGGGGAGCTGTTTTTT; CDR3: CASGSDSNTGELFF
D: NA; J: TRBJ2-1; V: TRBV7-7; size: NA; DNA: TGTGCTAGCAGCTTAGGGTCGGGGAGATACAATGAGCAGTTCTTC; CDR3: CASSLGSGRYNEQFF
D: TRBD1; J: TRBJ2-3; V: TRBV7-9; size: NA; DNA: TGTGCCAGCAGCGGGGGACAGCCTAGCACAGATACGCAGTATTTT; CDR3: CASSGGQPSTDTQYF
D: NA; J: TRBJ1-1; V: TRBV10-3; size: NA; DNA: TGTGCCACCTATGGCGAATCTGAAGCTTTCTTT; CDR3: CATYGESEAFF
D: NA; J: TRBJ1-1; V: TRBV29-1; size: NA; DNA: TGCAGCGTTGAAGGGACGCTGAACACTGAAGCTTTCTTT; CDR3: CSVEGTLNTEAFF
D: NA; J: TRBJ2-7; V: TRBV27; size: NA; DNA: TGTGCCAGCAGTTTTCGTCAATTCTCCTACGAGCAGTACTTC; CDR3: CASSFRQFSYEQYF
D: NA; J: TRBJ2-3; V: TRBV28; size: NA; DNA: TGTGCCAGCAGTTTATTTGGGAACGCAGATACGCAGTATTTT; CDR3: CASSLFGNADTQYF
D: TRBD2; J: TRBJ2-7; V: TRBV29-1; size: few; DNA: TGCAGCGTTGAAGAGGGGGAGGGCTACGAGCAGTACTTC; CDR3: CSVEEGEGYEQYF
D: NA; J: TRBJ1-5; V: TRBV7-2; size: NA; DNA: TGTGCCAGCAGCTTAATTGGTCAGCCCCAGCATTTT; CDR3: CASSLIGQPQHF
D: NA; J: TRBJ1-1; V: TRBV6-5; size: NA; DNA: TGTGCCAGCAGTTACGACGCTGGGAGGCACACTGAAGCTTTCTTT; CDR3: CASSYDAGRHTEAFF
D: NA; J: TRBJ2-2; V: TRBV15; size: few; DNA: TGTGCCACCAGCAGAGCAGGAGGGGAGCTGTTTTTT; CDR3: CATSRAGGELFF
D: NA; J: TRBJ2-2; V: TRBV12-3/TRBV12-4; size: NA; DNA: TGTGCCAGCAGTTTATCCGGGGGACGAACCGGGGAGCTGTTTTTT; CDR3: CASSLSGGRTGELFF
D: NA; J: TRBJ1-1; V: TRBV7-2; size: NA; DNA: TGTGCCAGCAGATTAGGCCATAACACTGAAGCTTTCTTT; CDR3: CASRLGHNTEAFF
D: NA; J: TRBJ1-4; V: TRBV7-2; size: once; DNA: TGTGCCAGCAGCTTAGCGGCAGCAACTAATGAAAAACTGTTTTTT; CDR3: CASSLAAATNEKLFF
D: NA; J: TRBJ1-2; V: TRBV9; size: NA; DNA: TGTGCCAGCAGGAAGAACGACGTGTATGGCTACACCTTC; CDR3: CASRKNDVYGYTF
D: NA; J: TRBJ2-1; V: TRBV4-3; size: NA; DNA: TGCGCCAGCAGCCAAGATCTCAGCAATGAGCAGTTCTTC; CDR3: CASSQDLSNEQFF
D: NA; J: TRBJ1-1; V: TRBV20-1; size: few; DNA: TGCAGTGCTCAAGGGGGTTCGAACACTGAAGCTTTCTTT; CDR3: CSAQGGSNTEAFF
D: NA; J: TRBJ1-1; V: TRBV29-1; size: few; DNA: TGCAGCGTTGGGTATTCAGTGCGGCCTGAAGCTTTCTTT; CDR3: CSVGYSVRPEAFF
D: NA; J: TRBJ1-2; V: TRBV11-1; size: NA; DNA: TGTGCCAGCAGGGACAGTGATGGCTACACCTTC; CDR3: CASRDSDGYTF
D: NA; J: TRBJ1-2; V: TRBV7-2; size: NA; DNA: TGTGCCAGCAGCTTGGAATATCGGGCCCCTCGGGGCTACACCTTC; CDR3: CASSLEYRAPRGYTF
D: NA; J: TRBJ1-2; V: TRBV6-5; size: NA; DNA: TGTGCCAGCAGTTACTCGCGGAACACGGCGGGCTATGGCTACACCTTC; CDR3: CASSYSRNTAGYGYTF
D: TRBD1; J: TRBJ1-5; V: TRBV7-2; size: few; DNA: TGTGCCAGCAGCTTCGCGGGACAGTCACAGCCCCAGCATTTT; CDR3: CASSFAGQSQPQHF
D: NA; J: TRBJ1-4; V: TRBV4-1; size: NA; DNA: TGCGCCAGCAGCCAGCAGGGGATAGATGAAAAACTGTTTTTT; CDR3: CASSQQGIDEKLFF
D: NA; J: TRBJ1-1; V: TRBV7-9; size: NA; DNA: TGTGCCAGCAGTTTCTGGACGGGGAACACTGAAGCTTTCTTT; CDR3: CASSFWTGNTEAFF
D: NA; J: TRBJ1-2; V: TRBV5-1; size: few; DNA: TGCGCCAGCAGCCGAGGGGGGTCCTCCCCCAACTACACCTTC; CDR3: CASSRGGSSPNYTF
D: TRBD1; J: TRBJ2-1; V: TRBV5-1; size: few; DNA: TGCGCCAGCAGCCGGGACAGGGGGGATGAGCAGTTCTTC; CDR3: CASSRDRGDEQFF
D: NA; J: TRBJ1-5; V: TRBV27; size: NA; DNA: TGTGCCAGCAGTTGGGGGGGCGCCGAGCCCCAGCATTTT; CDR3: CASSWGGAEPQHF
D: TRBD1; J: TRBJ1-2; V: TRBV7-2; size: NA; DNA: TGTGCCAGCAGCTATTGGCAGGGGGCCGACTATGGCTACACCTTC; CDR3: CASSYWQGADYGYTF
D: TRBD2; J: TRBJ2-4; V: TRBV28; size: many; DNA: TGTGCCAGCAGTACGACGGGGGGATACATTCAGTACTTC; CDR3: CASSTTGGYIQYF
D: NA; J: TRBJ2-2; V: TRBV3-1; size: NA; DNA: TGTGCCAGCAGCCAAGGGGGTGCCGGGGAGCTGTTTTTT; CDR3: CASSQGGAGELFF
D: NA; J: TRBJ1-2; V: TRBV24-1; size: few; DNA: TGTGCCACCAGTGATCCCCATTATGGCTACACCTTC; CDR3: CATSDPHYGYTF
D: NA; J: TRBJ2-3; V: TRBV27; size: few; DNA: TGTGCCAGCAGTACAGTTTGGAGCACAGATACGCAGTATTTT; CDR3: CASSTVWSTDTQYF
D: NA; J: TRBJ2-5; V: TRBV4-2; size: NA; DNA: TGTGCCAGCAGCCAAGGGCCGCGAGAGACCCAGTACTTC; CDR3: CASSQGPRETQYF
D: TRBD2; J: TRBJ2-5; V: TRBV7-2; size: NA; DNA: TGTGCCAGCAGCTTAGGGCTAGCGGGGGTGGAGACCCAGTACTTC; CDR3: CASSLGLAGVETQYF
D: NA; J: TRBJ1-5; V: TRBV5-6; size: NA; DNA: TGTGCCAGCACCCGGCGGGATAGCAATCAGCCCCAGCATTTT; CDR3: CASTRRDSNQPQHF
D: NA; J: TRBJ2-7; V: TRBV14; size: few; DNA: TGTGCCAGCAGCCAACACAAATACGAGCAGTACTTC; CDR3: CASSQHKYEQYF
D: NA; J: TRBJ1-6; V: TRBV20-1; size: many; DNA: TGCAGTGCTAGCCCGGACGGCCGATATAATTCACCCCTCCACTTT; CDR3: CSASPDGRYNSPLHF
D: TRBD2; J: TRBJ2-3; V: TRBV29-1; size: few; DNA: TGCAGCGTTGTACCTAGCGGGGGGGCCTCGGGCACAGATACGCAGTATTTT; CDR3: CSVVPSGGASGTDTQYF
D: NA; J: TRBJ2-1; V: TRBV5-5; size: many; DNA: TGTGCCAGCACCGGTTTGGGTTGGGAGCAGTTCTTC; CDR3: CASTGLGWEQFF
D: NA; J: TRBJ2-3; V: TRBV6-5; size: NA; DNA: TGTGCCAGCAGTTTCCTGACAGCTCGGGGCCGGATAGATACGCAGTATTTT; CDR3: CASSFLTARGRIDTQYF
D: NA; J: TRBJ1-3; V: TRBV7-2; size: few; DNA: TGTGCCAGCAGCTTAGTGGACTCTGGAAACACCATATATTTT; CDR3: CASSLVDSGNTIYF
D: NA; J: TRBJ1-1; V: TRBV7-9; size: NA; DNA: TGTGCCAGCAGCAAGCAGGTTAGGACTGAAGCTTTCTTT; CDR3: CASSKQVRTEAFF
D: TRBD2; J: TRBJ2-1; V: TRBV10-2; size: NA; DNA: TGCGCCAGCAGTGGACTAGCGGTCCTAGTCAATGAGCAGTTCTTC; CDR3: CASSGLAVLVNEQFF
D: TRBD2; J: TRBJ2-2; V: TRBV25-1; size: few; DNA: TGTGCCAGCAGTGACGGACTAGCGGGCCACACCGGGGAGCTGTTTTTT; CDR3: CASSDGLAGHTGELFF
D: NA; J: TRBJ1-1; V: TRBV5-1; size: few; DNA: TGCGCCAGCAGCCGAGACGGGGGGCTGAGCACTGAAGCTTTCTTT; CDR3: CASSRDGGLSTEAFF
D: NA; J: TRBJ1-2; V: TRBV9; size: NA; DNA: TGTGCCAGCAGCGTAGAGGGAGGGGGGGTCTATGGCTACACCTTC; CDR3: CASSVEGGGVYGYTF
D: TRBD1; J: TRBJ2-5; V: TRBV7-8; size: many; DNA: TGTGCCAGCAGCTTCGGGACAGTCCAAGAGACCCAGTACTTC; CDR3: CASSFGTVQETQYF
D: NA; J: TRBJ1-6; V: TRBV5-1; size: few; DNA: TGCGCCAGCAGCTTAATGAACACCGCGAATTCACCCCTCCACTTT; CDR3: CASSLMNTANSPLHF
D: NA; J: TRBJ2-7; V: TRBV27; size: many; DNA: TGTGCCAGCAGCTCTCGCGGGGTGGGGCCCTACGAGCAGTACTTC; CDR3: CASSSRGVGPYEQYF
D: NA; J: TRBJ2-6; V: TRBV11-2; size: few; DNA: TGTGCCAGCAGCTTACTGCAGGGGAGGGCTGGGGCCAACGTCCTGACTTTC; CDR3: CASSLLQGRAGANVLTF
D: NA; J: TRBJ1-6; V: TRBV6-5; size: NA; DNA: TGTGCCAGCAGCACCGAGGGGCAGGGGAATTCACCCCTCCACTTT; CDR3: CASSTEGQGNSPLHF
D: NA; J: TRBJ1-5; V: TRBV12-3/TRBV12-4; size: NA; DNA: TGTGCCAGCAGTTTGGTGGTCAATCAGCCCCAGCATTTT; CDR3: CASSLVVNQPQHF
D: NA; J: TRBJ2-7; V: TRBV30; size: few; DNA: TGTGCCTGGGGAGTCGGGACGGTCTACGAGCAGTACTTC; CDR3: CAWGVGTVYEQYF